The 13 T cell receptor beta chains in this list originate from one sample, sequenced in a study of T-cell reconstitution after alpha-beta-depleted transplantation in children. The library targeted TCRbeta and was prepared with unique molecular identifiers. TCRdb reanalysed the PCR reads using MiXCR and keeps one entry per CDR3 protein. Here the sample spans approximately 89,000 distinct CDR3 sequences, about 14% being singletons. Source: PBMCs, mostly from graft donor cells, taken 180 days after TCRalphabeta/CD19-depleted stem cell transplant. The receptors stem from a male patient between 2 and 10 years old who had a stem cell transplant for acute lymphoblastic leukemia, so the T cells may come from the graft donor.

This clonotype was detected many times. CDR3 sequence reads: CSVWVTAPNYGYTF. For the CDR3, the DNA is TGCAGCGTTTGGGTGACGGCACCTAACTATGGCTACACCTTC. The V and J genes are TRBV29-1 and TRBJ1-2, with D unclear. CDR3 length equals 14 residues. Looked up from germline, CDR1 is SQVTM and CDR2 is ANQGSEA. Between the trimmed V and J ends, which lost 5 bases and 0 bases, there was a span of 13 bases.

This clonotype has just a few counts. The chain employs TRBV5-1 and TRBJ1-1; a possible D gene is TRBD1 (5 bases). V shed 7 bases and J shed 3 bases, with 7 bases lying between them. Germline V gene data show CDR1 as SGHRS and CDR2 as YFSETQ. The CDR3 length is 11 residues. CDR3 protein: CASRDYTEAFF. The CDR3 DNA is TGCGCCAGCCGGGACTACACTGAAGCTTTCTTT.

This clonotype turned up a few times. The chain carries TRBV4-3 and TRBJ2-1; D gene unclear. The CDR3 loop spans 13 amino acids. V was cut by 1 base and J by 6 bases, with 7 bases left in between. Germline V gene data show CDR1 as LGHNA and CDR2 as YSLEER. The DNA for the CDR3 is TGCGCCAGCAGCCAAGGGTTGCCCAATGAGCAGTTCTTC. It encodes CASSQGLPNEQFF.

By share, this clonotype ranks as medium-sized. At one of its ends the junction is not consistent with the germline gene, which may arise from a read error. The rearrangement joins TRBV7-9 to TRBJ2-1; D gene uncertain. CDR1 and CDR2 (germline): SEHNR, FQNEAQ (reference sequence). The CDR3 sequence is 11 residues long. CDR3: CASTLEYEQFF. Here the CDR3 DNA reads TGTGCCAGCACCTTAGAGTATGAGCAGTTCTTC. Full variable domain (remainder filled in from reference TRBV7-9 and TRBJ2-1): DTGVSQNPRHKITKRGQNVTFRCDPISEHNRLYWYRQTLGQGPEFLTYFQNEAQLEKSRLLSDRFSAERPKGSFSTLEIQRTEQGDSAMYLCASTLEYEQFFGPGTRLTVL.

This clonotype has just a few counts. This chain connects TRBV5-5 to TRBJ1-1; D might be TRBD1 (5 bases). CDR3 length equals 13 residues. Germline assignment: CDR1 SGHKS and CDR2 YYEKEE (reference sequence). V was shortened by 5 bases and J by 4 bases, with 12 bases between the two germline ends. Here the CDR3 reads CASRREGITEAFF. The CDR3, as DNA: TGTGCCAGCAGGCGTGAGGGGATCACTGAAGCTTTCTTT.

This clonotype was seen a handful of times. CDR3 in DNA: TGTGCCAGCAGCTTCGGACAACGCCTGGGACTTGAGCAGTTCTTC. Protein: CASSFGQRLGLEQFF. The J gene is TRBJ2-1, the V gene TRBV5-6; perhaps TRBD2 as D (6 bases). In germline, CDR1 is SGHDT, CDR2 YYEEEE. There are 15 residues in the CDR3. V gave up 2 bases and J gave up 9 bases, with 18 bases separating them.

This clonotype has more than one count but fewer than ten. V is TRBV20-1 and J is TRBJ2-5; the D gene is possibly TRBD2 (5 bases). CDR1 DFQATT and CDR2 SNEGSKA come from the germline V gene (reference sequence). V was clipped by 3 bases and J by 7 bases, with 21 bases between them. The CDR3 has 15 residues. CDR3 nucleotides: TGCAGTGCTAGTTCTCCAACTAGTGATCGAGGGACCCAGTACTTC. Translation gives CSASSPTSDRGTQYF.

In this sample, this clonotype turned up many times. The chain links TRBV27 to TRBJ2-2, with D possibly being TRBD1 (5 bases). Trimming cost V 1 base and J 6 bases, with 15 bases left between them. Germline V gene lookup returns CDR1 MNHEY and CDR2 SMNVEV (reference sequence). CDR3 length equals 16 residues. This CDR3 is CASSLLIREGAGELFF. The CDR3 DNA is TGTGCCAGCAGTTTATTGATCAGGGAAGGTGCCGGGGAGCTGTTTTTT.

CDR3 sequence: CASSLGTLRDTAYQETQYF. The CDR3, as DNA: TGTGCCAGCAGCTTAGGGACCCTTCGGGACACCGCGTACCAAGAGACCCAGTACTTC. The chain joins TRBV11-1 to TRBJ2-5; tentative D call: TRBD1 (6 bases). Trimming removed 1 base from V and 0 bases from J, with 21 bases in between. The CDR3 loop spans 19 amino acids. From germline, CDR1 is SGHAT and CDR2 FQDESV (reference sequence).

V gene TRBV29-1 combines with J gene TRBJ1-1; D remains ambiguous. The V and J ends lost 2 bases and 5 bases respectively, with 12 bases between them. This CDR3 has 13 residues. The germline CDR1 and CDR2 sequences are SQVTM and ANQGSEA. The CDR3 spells CSVELLGGTEAFF. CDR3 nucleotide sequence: TGCAGCGTTGAACTACTGGGAGGGACTGAAGCTTTCTTT.

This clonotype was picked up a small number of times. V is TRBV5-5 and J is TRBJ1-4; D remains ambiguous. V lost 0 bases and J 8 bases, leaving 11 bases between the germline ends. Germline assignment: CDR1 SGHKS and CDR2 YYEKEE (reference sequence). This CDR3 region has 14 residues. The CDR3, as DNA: TGTGCCAGCAGCTTGGCCGTAGAAGGGGAAAAACTGTTTTTT. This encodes CASSLAVEGEKLFF.

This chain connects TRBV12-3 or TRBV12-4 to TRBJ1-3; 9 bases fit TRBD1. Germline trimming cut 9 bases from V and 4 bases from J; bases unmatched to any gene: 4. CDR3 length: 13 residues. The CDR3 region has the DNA TGTGCCAGTAAACAGGGGGCAGGAAACACCATATATTTT. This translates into CASKQGAGNTIYF.

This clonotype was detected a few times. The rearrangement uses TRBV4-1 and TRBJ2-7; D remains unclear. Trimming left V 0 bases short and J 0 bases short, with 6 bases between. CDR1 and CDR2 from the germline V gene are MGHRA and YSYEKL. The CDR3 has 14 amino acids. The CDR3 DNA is TGCGCCAGCAGCCAAGAGGGCAGCTCCTACGAGCAGTACTTC. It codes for CASSQEGSSYEQYF.